This T cell receptor (beta chain) was documented in a study of T-cell reconstitution after alpha-beta-depleted transplantation in children. This sample's TCRbeta library carried unique molecular identifier barcodes. TCRdb passed the PCR reads through MiXCR, listing each CDR3 protein once. This repertoire shows 250,000 to 350,000 distinct CDR3 sequences, roughly 9.5% found once; its top ten account for around 10%. This clonotype was seen many times. The sequence came from a human donor who donated a stem cell graft to a child with SCID. This specimen consisted of PBMCs from the stem cell graft donor, obtained from the stem cell graft.

The CDR3, as DNA: TGTGCCAGCAGTCAGGGGTATTCCTACGAGCAGTACTTC. As protein: CASSQGYSYEQYF. The chain combines TRBV6-1 with TRBJ2-7; perhaps TRBD1 as D (6 bases). Trimming pared 5 bases from V and 1 base from J, leaving 9 bases between. The CDR3 runs 13 residues. Looked up from germline, CDR1 is MNHNS and CDR2 is SASEGT.